This T cell receptor beta chain was sequenced for a study of spatial heterogeneity in lung cancer. Study context: The library had UMIs, and each TCR and UMI pair averaged more than ten raw reads.

In TCRdb, the 5' RACE reads were re-called with MiXCR into one record per CDR3 protein. The table has tens of thousands of distinct CDR3 sequences, 12% to 15% seen once. The time point is: sample taken at primary tumor resection. Unsorted whole RNA samples from tumor, nontumor lung or frozen PBMC were sequenced. The CDR3 runs 14 residues. Germline assignment: CDR1 MNHNS and CDR2 SASEGT. Trimming removed 9 bases from V and 0 bases from J, with 14 bases in between. The rearrangement links TRBV6-1 to TRBJ1-2; weak D call: TRBD1 (5 bases). This TCR was recovered from a male donor with early-stage non-small cell lung cancer. Specimen: PBMCs, collected at surgery. CDR3: CASRPGPPNYGYTF. The CDR3 DNA is TGTGCCAGTCGTCCGGGACCGCCTAACTATGGCTACACCTTC.